This T cell receptor (beta chain) was captured by sequencing in a study of blood T cells in healthy people across ages. The CDR3 is 14 amino acids. The germline gives CDR1 SEHNR, CDR2 FQNEAQ (reference sequence). V was clipped by 4 bases and J by 9 bases, with 17 bases between them. A sample-barcoded 5' primer and a J-beta primer mix were used in a second PCR of about 6 to 12 cycles. Each CDR3 protein is one row after TCRdb ran MiXCR on the 5' RACE reads. Among about 2 million distinct CDR3 sequences listed, just under 50% were seen once. This TCR was sampled from a woman aged 40-49 years in good health. Sequenced material: blood. The chain uses TRBV7-9 and TRBJ2-3; maybe TRBD2 (6 bases). CDR3 amino acids: CASSSDGGRPTQYF. The CDR3 region has the DNA TGTGCCAGCAGCTCGGACGGGGGACGCCCCACGCAGTATTTT.